This entry is about one TCR beta chain. The J segment lost 6 bases and the V segment lost 5 bases, leaving 12 bases of the junction unmatched. This CDR3 spans 14 amino acids. CDR1 GTSNPN and CDR2 SVGIG come from the germline V gene (reference sequence). This sample stems from a study of CD8+ T cells in alopecia areata. Once RNA had been extracted, it was reverse transcribed into cDNA to act as the sequencing template. The repertoire was sequenced with immunoSEQ multiplex PCR; TCRdb's copy has only in-frame clones and lacks some. Altogether roughly 180,000 clones are present, roughly 60% being singletons, with the ten largest covering 1.7%.

This receptor was identified in a human donor with alopecia areata. V usage is TRBV30 and J usage is TRBJ1-2; 7 bases match TRBD1. The sample in question was CD4+ T cells sorted from blood, obtained at week 0. CDR3 amino acids: CAWVLGRGLHGYTF. Here the CDR3 DNA reads TGTGCCTGGGTTCTAGGGAGGGGGCTTCATGGCTACACCTTC.